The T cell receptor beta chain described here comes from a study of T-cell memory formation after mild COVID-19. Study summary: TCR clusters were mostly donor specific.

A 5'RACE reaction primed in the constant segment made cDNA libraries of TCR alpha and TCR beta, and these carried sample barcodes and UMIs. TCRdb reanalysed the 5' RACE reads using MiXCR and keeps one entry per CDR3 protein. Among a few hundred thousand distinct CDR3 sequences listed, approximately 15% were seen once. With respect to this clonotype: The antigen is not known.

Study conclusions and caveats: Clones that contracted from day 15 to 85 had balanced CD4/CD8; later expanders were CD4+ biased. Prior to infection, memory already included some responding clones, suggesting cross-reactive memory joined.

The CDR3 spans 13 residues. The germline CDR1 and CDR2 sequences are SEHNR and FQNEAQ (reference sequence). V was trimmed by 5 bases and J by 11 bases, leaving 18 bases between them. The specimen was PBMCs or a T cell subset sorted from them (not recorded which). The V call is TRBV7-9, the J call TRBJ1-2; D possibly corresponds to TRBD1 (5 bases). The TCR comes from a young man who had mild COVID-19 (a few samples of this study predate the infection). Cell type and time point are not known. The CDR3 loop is CASSPSPGRRYTF. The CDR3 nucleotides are TGTGCCAGCAGCCCGAGCCCAGGGCGGAGGTACACCTTC.